The entry below gives a single T cell receptor beta chain sequence along with its context. The junction does not match germline at one end; this may be a read error. It was with a sample-barcoded 5' primer and a J-beta primer mix that a second PCR of roughly 7 to 12 cycles was run. MiXCR was run by TCRdb on the 5' RACE reads, yielding one entry per CDR3 protein. The data contain 1,300,000 or so distinct CDR3 sequences, almost 60% of them singletons. Caucasian individuals from Russia who were healthy and aged 6 to 90 acted as donors. The sample, around 9.9 milliliters of peripheral blood, was drawn from each donor. Germline values: CDR1 GTSNPN, CDR2 SVGIG (reference sequence). The CDR3 has 14 amino acids. The sample is drawn from a study of blood T cells in healthy people across ages.

The chain couples TRBV30 to TRBJ1-5; D gene uncertain. Sequencing was performed on blood. This TCR was sampled from a man aged 18 to 29 in good health. DNA for the CDR3: TGTGCCCGGAGTGTACGAGGTCTCAATCAGCCTCAGCATTTT. Residues: CARSVRGLNQPQHF. The full variable domain, rest sourced from reference TRBV30 and TRBJ1-5, is SQTIHQWPATLVQPVGSPLSLECTVEGTSNPNLYWYRQAAGRGLQLLFYSVGIGQISSEVPQNLSASRPQDRQFILSSKKLLLSDSGFYLCARSVRGLNQPQHFGDGTRLSIL.